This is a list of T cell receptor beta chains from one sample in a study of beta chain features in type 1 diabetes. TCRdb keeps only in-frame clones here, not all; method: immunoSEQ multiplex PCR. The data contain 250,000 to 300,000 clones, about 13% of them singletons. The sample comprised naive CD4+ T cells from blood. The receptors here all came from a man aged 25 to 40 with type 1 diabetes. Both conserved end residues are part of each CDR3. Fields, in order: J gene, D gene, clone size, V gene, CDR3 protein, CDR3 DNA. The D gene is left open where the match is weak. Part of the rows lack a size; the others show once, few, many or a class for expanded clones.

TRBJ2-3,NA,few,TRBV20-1,CSVYGRDTQYF,TGCAGTGTCTACGGGAGAGACACGCAGTATTTT
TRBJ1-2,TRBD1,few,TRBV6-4,CASSVGTGGVYGYTF,TGTGCCAGCAGTGTAGGGACAGGGGGCGTCTATGGCTACACCTTC
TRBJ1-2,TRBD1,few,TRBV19,CASTKIETGGEGYTF,TGTGCCAGTACTAAGATTGAGACAGGGGGTGAAGGCTACACCTTC
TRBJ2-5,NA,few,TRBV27,CASSIGGKETQYF,TGTGCCAGCAGCATCGGGGGTAAAGAGACCCAGTACTTC
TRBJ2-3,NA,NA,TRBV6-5,CASSGLGGSTDTQYF,TGTGCCAGCAGCGGACTAGGGGGGAGCACAGATACGCAGTATTTT
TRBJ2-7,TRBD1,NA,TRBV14,CASSPPGQSRSYEQYF,TGTGCCAGCAGCCCACCGGGACAGTCTAGATCCTACGAGCAGTACTTC
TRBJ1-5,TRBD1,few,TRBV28,CATHRDRNQPQHF,TGTGCCACCCATCGGGACAGGAATCAGCCCCAGCATTTT
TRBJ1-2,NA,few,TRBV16,CASSPRGGIDYGYTF,TGTGCCAGCAGCCCTAGAGGAGGGATTGACTATGGCTACACCTTC
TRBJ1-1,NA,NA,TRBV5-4,CASTREEAGGTEAFF,TGTGCCAGCACCCGGGAGGAGGCGGGGGGCACTGAAGCTTTCTTT
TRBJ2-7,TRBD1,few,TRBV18,CASSPGTGDKYEQYF,TGTGCCAGCTCACCCGGGACAGGGGATAAGTACGAGCAGTACTTC